The sequence of this TCR beta chain was determined in a study of vaccination and CD4 T cells after COVID-19. This CDR3 region has 16 residues. Germline V gene data show CDR1 as MNHEY and CDR2 as SVGEGT. Trimming cost V 6 bases and J 0 bases; bases outside gene matches: 9. One entry per CDR3 protein results from TCRdb running MiXCR on the PCR reads. The sample includes roughly 18,000 distinct CDR3 sequences, under 80% of them seen just once. The rearrangement joins TRBV6-2 or TRBV6-3 to TRBJ2-3, with TRBD2 matching over 7 bases. The receptor comes from a human donor who had recovered from COVID-19. This specimen consisted of CD4+ T cells from blood, obtained before SARS-CoV-2 vaccination. The CDR3 protein is CASSHLPGRSTDTQYF. In DNA form, the CDR3 reads TGTGCCAGCAGCCACCTCCCCGGGAGGAGCACAGATACGCAGTATTTT.